This is a list of T cell receptor beta chains from one sample in a study of CD8 T cells in ankylosing spondylitis. MiXCR, run by TCRdb on the 5' RACE reads, gives a single entry per CDR3 protein. This table holds a few hundred thousand distinct CDR3 sequences, 6% to 8% found once. Sequenced input: blood, either unsorted or a sorted T cell fraction (not recorded which). Receptor source: a male donor with ankylosing spondylitis. Both conserved end residues are part of each CDR3. D genes are given only for firm matches. Only part of the rows carry a size: once, few, many, or a class if the clone is expanded.

cdr3_length	d_call	v_call	j_call	clone_size	cdr3_aa	cdr3_nt
15	-	TRBV5-1	TRBJ2-5	few	CASSLGVGPQETQYF	TGCGCCAGCAGCTTGGGGGTGGGACCGCAAGAGACCCAGTACTTC
15	-	TRBV13	TRBJ2-7	many	CASSSVYLASYEQYF	TGTGCCAGCAGCTCCGTTTACCTAGCTAGCTACGAGCAGTACTTC
16	TRBD2	TRBV6-4	TRBJ2-1	-	CASSASGTSVYNEQFF	TGTGCCAGCAGTGCCTCGGGGACTAGCGTCTACAATGAGCAGTTCTTC
14	TRBD1	TRBV9	TRBJ2-7	-	CASSVGAGGSEQYF	TGTGCCAGCAGCGTAGGGGCAGGGGGAAGCGAGCAGTACTTC
17	TRBD1	TRBV27	TRBJ1-2	-	CASSLSQGAIFASGYTF	TGTGCCAGCAGTTTATCACAGGGGGCCATTTTTGCTTCTGGCTACACCTTC
13	-	TRBV6-2/TRBV6-3	TRBJ2-5	many	CASRLQPRETQYF	TGTGCCAGCAGACTTCAGCCCCGGGAGACCCAGTACTTC
14	-	TRBV6-5	TRBJ2-7	many	CASSYEAVGYEQYF	TGTGCCAGCAGTTATGAGGCCGTCGGCTACGAGCAGTACTTC
13	-	TRBV7-9	TRBJ2-7	-	CASSFLGPYEQYF	TGTGCCAGCAGCTTCCTGGGGCCTTACGAGCAGTACTTC
15	-	TRBV4-3	TRBJ1-5	many	CASSQGRGSNQPQHF	TGCGCCAGCAGCCAGGGTCGAGGCTCCAATCAGCCCCAGCATTTT
13	TRBD1	TRBV6-1	TRBJ2-7	many	CASRDRFHREQYF	TGTGCCAGCAGGGACAGGTTCCATCGGGAGCAGTACTTC